These 27 T cell receptor beta chains were sequenced from one sample in a study of cytomegalovirus exposure and HLA in healthy donors. TCRdb's table, derived via immunoSEQ multiplex PCR, lists solely in-frame clones and lacks some. The data hold about 220,000 clones, with approximately 88% observed a single time. The sequencing input was PBMCs. The receptors here all came from a woman in her 30s in good health and CMV-seropositive.

The genes are TRBV25-1 and TRBJ2-2; D may be TRBD1 or TRBD2 (5 bases each). Trimming pared 4 bases from V and 7 bases from J, leaving 10 bases between. The germline V gene encodes CDR1 MGHDK and CDR2 SYGVNS. This CDR3 is built from 13 residues. Written as DNA, the CDR3 is TGTGCCAGCAGTGGAGGGGATGGCGGGGAGCTGTTTTTT. Protein: CASSGGDGGELFF.

This chain joins TRBV6-4 and TRBJ2-7; 7 bases fit TRBD2. CDR1 is MRHNA, CDR2 SNTAGT, per germline. The CDR3 is 16 amino acids. Trimming cost V 6 bases and J 3 bases; bases outside gene matches: 14. The CDR3 loop reads CASSPDGGSPYYEQYF. In DNA form, the CDR3 reads TGTGCCAGCAGCCCAGACGGCGGGAGCCCATACTACGAGCAGTACTTC.

This sequence joins TRBV7-9 and TRBJ2-7; D may be TRBD1 (5 bases). The V end lost 5 bases, the J end lost 10 bases, and 12 bases lay between the germline ends. The length of the CDR3 is 11 residues. The germline V gene has CDR1 SEHNR and CDR2 FQNEAQ (reference sequence). CDR3 sequence (DNA): TGTGCCAGCAGCATCACGACAGTTCAGTACTTC. Translation gives CASSITTVQYF.

The chain is built from TRBV18 and TRBJ1-2; D is unresolved. Germline V gene lookup returns CDR1 KGHSH and CDR2 LQKENI. V lost 3 bases, J lost 6 bases, and 11 bases lay in between. The CDR3 covers 13 residues. The DNA for the CDR3 is TGTGCCAGCTCACCTAAAAGGGCGGATGGCTACACCTTC. Its protein is CASSPKRADGYTF.

J is TRBJ1-5 and V is TRBV10-1, with a weak D call TRBD1 (6 bases). Germline CDR1 reads WNHNN; CDR2 reads SYGVQD (reference sequence). This CDR3 contains 15 residues. V dropped 1 base and J dropped 9 bases, with 16 bases sitting between them. CDR3: CASSEWTDLRAPQHF. The CDR3 bases are TGCGCCAGCAGTGAGTGGACAGACCTTAGGGCGCCCCAGCATTTT.

V usage is TRBV11-2 and J usage is TRBJ2-6, with D perhaps TRBD2 (5 bases). The CDR3 totals 15 residues. Germline CDR1 reads SGHAT; CDR2 reads FQNNGV. V lost 4 bases and J 2 bases, leaving 9 bases between the germline ends. The CDR3 DNA reads as TGTGCCAGCAGCTCCCCGAGGGCTGGGGCCAACGTCCTGACTTTC. Translation: CASSSPRAGANVLTF. The full variable domain, completed using reference TRBV11-2 and TRBJ2-6, is EAGVAQSPRYKIIEKRQSVAFWCNPISGHATLYWYQQILGQGPKLLIQFQNNGVVDDSQLPKDRFSAERLKGVDSTLKIQPAKLEDSAVYLCASSSPRAGANVLTFGAGSRLTVL.

This chain connects TRBV10-3 to TRBJ1-1; a weak D match, TRBD1 (6 bases). The CDR3 contains 15 residues. Deletions cut 6 bases from V and 1 base from J, with 15 bases between. From germline, CDR1 is ENHRY and CDR2 SYGVKD. CDR3 sequence (DNA): TGTGCCATCAGCGCTACAGGGAAATCGAACACTGAAGCTTTCTTT. The encoded protein is CAISATGKSNTEAFF.

The CDR3 DNA follows: TGTGCCAGCAGTTTGGTACGGGACAGGGTCTTCTACGAGCAGTACTTC. Translation: CASSLVRDRVFYEQYF. V and J are TRBV28 and TRBJ2-7; 9 bases fit TRBD1. The junction had 9 bases not matched to a gene; V was cut back by 3 bases and J by 3 bases. Germline-derived CDR1 and CDR2 are MDHEN and SYDVKM. The CDR3 runs to 16 residues.

The rearrangement joins TRBV6-6 to TRBJ1-5; 7 bases align to TRBD1. Germline assignment: CDR1 MNHNY and CDR2 SVGAGI (reference sequence). The CDR3 has 14 amino acids. Trimming cost V 3 bases and J 4 bases; bases outside gene matches: 3. The CDR3 DNA is TGTGCCAGCAGTTATAAGGGGGCTAATCAGCCCCAGCATTTT. Translating it yields CASSYKGANQPQHF.

V usage is TRBV6-1 and J usage is TRBJ1-2, with D maybe TRBD1 (6 bases). The CDR3 extends over 14 amino acids. Germline V gene lookup returns CDR1 MNHNS and CDR2 SASEGT. V dropped 3 bases and J dropped 1 base, with 9 bases sitting between them. CDR3 sequence reads: CASSDTGINYGYTF. The DNA for the CDR3 is TGTGCCAGCAGTGATACAGGGATTAACTATGGCTACACCTTC.

This sequence joins TRBV19 and TRBJ1-2; 8 nucleotides agree with TRBD1. Germline V gives CDR1 LNHDA, CDR2 SQIVND (reference sequence). CDR3 length: 13 amino acids. V was clipped by 4 bases and J by 10 bases; unmatched bases: 8. CDR3 coding DNA: TGTGCCAGTAGTACGGGAGGACAGGGAGTCTACACCTTC. It codes for CASSTGGQGVYTF.

The CDR3 reads CASSEGLAANQPQHF. In nucleotides, the CDR3 is TGTGCCAGCAGTGAAGGTTTGGCGGCCAATCAGCCCCAGCATTTT. The chain couples TRBV25-1 to TRBJ1-5, with D uncertain. Trimming removed 2 bases from V and 3 bases from J, with 11 bases in between. The CDR3 spans 15 residues. Germline V gene lookup returns CDR1 MGHDK and CDR2 SYGVNS.

This sequence joins TRBV5-6 and TRBJ1-2; 7 bases are shared with TRBD1. V was clipped by 0 bases and J by 4 bases; unmatched bases: 6. CDR1 and CDR2 (germline): SGHDT, YYEEEE. This CDR3 region has 15 residues. In DNA, the CDR3 is TGTGCCAGCAGCTTGGCATCCCGGACAGGCTATGGCTACACCTTC. Translation gives CASSLASRTGYGYTF. Full variable domain (outside the CDR3, taken from reference TRBV5-6 and TRBJ1-2): DAGVTQSPTHLIKTRGQQVTLRCSPKSGHDTVSWYQQALGQGPQFIFQYYEEEERQRGNFPDRFSGHQFPNYSSELNVNALLLGDSALYLCASSLASRTGYGYTFGSGTRLTVV.

The CDR3 region has the DNA TGTGCCAGCAGCGTGGGGGTTAGCAATCAGCCCCAGCATTTT. Translating it yields CASSVGVSNQPQHF. This chain links TRBV9 with TRBJ1-5; tentative D call: TRBD1 (5 bases). The CDR3 consists of 14 residues. In germline, CDR1 is SGDLS, CDR2 YYNGEE. V was clipped by 2 bases and J by 0 bases, with 6 bases between them.

V gene TRBV15 combines with J gene TRBJ2-7; no definite D call. The germline gives CDR1 LNHNV, CDR2 YYDKDF (reference sequence). CDR3 size: 13 residues. V lost 8 bases and J lost 3, with 14 bases in between. The CDR3 DNA sequence: TGTGCCACCGGAAGAAGTCTTGGCTACGAGCAGTACTTC. Translation: CATGRSLGYEQYF.

The V and J genes are TRBV27 and TRBJ2-3; D is unresolved. V lost 0 bases to trimming and J lost 2 bases, with 6 bases between them. Per the germline V gene, CDR1 is MNHEY and CDR2 is SMNVEV (reference sequence). The length of the CDR3 is 14 residues. The CDR3 DNA reads as TGTGCCAGCAGTTTATCGTACCCCACAGATACGCAGTATTTT. Protein sequence: CASSLSYPTDTQYF.

The rearrangement links TRBV7-9 to TRBJ2-7; 7 nucleotides agree with TRBD1. CDR3 length: 15 residues. V was pared by 2 bases and J by 4 bases, with 8 bases of the junction left unmatched. The germline gives CDR1 SEHNR, CDR2 FQNEAQ (reference sequence). The CDR3 DNA sequence: TGTGCCAGCAGCTTATCGAGACAGGGCGGGTACGAGCAGTACTTC. Its protein product is CASSLSRQGGYEQYF.

This sequence joins TRBV4-2 and TRBJ2-3; D unclear. Germline V gene lookup returns CDR1 LGHNA and CDR2 YNFKEQ. CDR3 length: 15 residues. V dropped 0 bases and J dropped 0 bases, with 7 bases sitting between them. CDR3 loop: CASSQELASTDTQYF. CDR3 nucleotide sequence: TGTGCCAGCAGCCAAGAGTTGGCTAGCACAGATACGCAGTATTTT.

The chain uses TRBV10-3 and TRBJ2-7; 11 nucleotides agree with TRBD1. The CDR3 has 14 residues. Germline V CDR1 and CDR2: ENHRY, SYGVKD. V gave up 6 bases and J gave up 3 bases; unmatched junction bases: 4. The CDR3 DNA sequence: TGTGCCATCAGGGACGGGACAGGGGGCTACGAGCAGTACTTC. Protein: CAIRDGTGGYEQYF.

The gene calls are TRBV7-2 and TRBJ1-4, with D maybe TRBD1 (6 bases). CDR1 and CDR2 (germline): SGHTA, FQGNSA. The CDR3 is 15 amino acids. Trimming shortened V by 0 bases and J by 8 bases, and 13 bases separated the two germline ends. The CDR3 protein is CASSLASGVREKLFF. The CDR3 DNA sequence: TGTGCCAGCAGCTTAGCGTCAGGGGTTCGGGAAAAACTGTTTTTT.

The chain combines TRBV6-1 with TRBJ1-2; 8 positions match TRBD1. Unmatched junction bases numbered 0, after V lost 6 bases and J lost 6 bases. Germline V gives CDR1 MNHNS, CDR2 SASEGT. CDR3 length: 11 amino acids. The CDR3 coding sequence is TGTGCCAGCAGGGGACAGGATGGCTACACCTTC. It encodes CASRGQDGYTF.

This clone was observed once. The chain has TRBV4-3 and TRBJ1-1; possibly TRBD1 for D (5 bases). V was trimmed by 4 bases and J by 0 bases, leaving 12 bases between them. Looked up from germline, CDR1 is LGHNA and CDR2 is YSLEER. The CDR3 is 15 residues long. The CDR3 sequence: CASSRNLGVNTEAFF. CDR3 DNA: TGCGCCAGCAGCCGGAACCTAGGGGTGAACACTGAAGCTTTCTTT.

The gene calls are TRBV7-2 and TRBJ2-5; D is unclear. V shed 5 bases and J shed 2 bases, with 3 bases lying between them. The CDR3 contains 11 residues. The germline V gene encodes CDR1 SGHTA and CDR2 FQGNSA. CDR3 nucleotide sequence: TGTGCCAGCAGCGGACAAGAGACCCAGTACTTC. Amino acids: CASSGQETQYF.

The chain is built from TRBV4-3 and TRBJ1-2, with D possibly being TRBD1 (6 bases). The CDR3 sequence is 14 residues long. V was trimmed by 0 bases and J by 4 bases, leaving 9 bases between them. CDR1 is LGHNA, CDR2 YSLEER, per germline. The CDR3 bases are TGCGCCAGCAGCCAAGAAACAGGGTCCTATGGCTACACCTTC. This gives the protein CASSQETGSYGYTF.

The table lists this clone with a count of one. J is TRBJ2-3 and V is TRBV27; D gene uncertain. Germline loops: CDR1 MNHEY, CDR2 SMNVEV (reference sequence). Trimming took off 7 bases at V and 2 bases at J, with 19 bases between the two ends. CDR3 length: 16 amino acids. CDR3 amino acids: CASNRGPNLPTDTQYF. The CDR3 DNA follows: TGTGCCAGCAACCGAGGTCCAAATTTACCCACAGATACGCAGTATTTT.

Judged by abundance, this clone is medium-sized. The chain is built from TRBV4-2 and TRBJ2-2; D might be TRBD2 (6 bases). This CDR3 is built from 15 residues. Germline lookup yields CDR1 LGHNA and CDR2 YNFKEQ. The V end was cut by 4 bases, the J end by 3 bases, with 12 bases between. The CDR3 sequence is CASSPGTGDTGELFF. CDR3 DNA: TGTGCCAGCAGCCCCGGGACTGGTGACACCGGGGAGCTGTTTTTT.

A single count supports this clone. The V and J genes are TRBV30 and TRBJ2-7, with TRBD1 as a possible D gene (5 bases). The CDR3 totals 13 residues. Germline V lookup: CDR1 GTSNPN, CDR2 SVGIG (reference sequence). Trimming cost V 5 bases and J 5 bases, with 16 bases left between them. The CDR3, as DNA: TGTGCCTGGGACCTTCCAGGGAACCACGAGCAGTACTTC. Amino acid sequence: CAWDLPGNHEQYF.